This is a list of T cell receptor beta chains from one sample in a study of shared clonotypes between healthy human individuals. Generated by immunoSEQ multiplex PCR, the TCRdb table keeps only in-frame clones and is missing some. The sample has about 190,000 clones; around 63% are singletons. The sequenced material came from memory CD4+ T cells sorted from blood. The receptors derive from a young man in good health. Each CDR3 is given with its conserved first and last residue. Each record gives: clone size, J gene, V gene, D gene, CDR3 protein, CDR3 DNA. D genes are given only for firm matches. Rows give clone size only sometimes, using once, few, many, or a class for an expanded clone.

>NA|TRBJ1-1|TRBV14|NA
CASSLGVPNTEAFF
TGTGCCAGCAGCCTAGGGGTCCCGAACACTGAAGCTTTCTTT
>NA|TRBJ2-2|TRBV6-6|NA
CATGVGTGELFF
TGTGCCACCGGAGTTGGCACCGGGGAGCTGTTTTTT
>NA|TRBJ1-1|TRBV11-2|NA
CASSLARSNTEAFF
TGTGCCAGCAGCTTAGCCAGATCGAACACTGAAGCTTTCTTT
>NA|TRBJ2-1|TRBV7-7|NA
CASSPSGGTYNEQFF
TGTGCCAGCAGCCCCAGTGGCGGGACCTACAATGAGCAGTTCTTC
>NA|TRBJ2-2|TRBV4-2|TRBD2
CASSHTASAGGPNTGELFF
TGTGCCAGCAGCCATACAGCGTCAGCGGGAGGACCGAACACCGGGGAGCTGTTTTTT
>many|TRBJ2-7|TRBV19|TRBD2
CASSISGLVTYEQYF
TGTGCCAGTAGTATTTCGGGACTAGTAACGTACGAGCAGTACTTC
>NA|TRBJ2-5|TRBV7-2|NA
CASSLRLGLGKETQYF
TGTGCCAGCAGCTTACGCCTAGGTCTGGGGAAAGAGACCCAGTACTTC
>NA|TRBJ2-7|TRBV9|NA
CASSVAIQPYEQYF
TGTGCCAGCAGCGTAGCCATTCAGCCCTACGAGCAGTACTTC
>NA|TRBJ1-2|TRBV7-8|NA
CASSSDHTGIAETYTF
TGTGCCAGCAGCTCCGACCATACAGGGATCGCGGAAACCTACACCTTC
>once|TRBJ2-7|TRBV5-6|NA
CASSPRVGEQYF
TGTGCCAGCAGCCCCAGGGTTGGCGAGCAGTACTTC
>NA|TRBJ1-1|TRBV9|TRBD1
CASSVDQDRDTEAFF
TGTGCCAGCAGCGTAGACCAGGACAGGGATACTGAAGCTTTCTTT
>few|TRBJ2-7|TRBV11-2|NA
CASSLDRYEQYF
TGTGCCAGCAGCCTTGATAGATACGAGCAGTACTTC
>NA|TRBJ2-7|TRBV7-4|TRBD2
CASTPGRLADFTYEQYF
TGTGCCAGCACCCCTGGCCGACTAGCGGATTTTACCTACGAGCAGTACTTC
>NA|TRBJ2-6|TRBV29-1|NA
CSVDRVAGANVLTF
TGCAGCGTTGACAGGGTGGCTGGGGCCAACGTCCTGACTTTC
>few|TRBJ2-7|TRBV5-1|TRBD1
CASKGTAYEQYF
TGCGCCAGCAAGGGGACAGCCTACGAGCAGTACTTC
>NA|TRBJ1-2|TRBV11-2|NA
CASSRNEIANYGYTF
TGTGCCAGCAGCCGAAATGAGATAGCTAACTATGGCTACACCTTC
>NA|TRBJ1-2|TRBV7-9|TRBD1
CASSSYDRVHTF
TGTGCCAGCAGCTCCTATGACAGGGTCCACACCTTC
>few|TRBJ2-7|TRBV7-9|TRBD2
CASSLGLSGLQNYEQYF
TGTGCCAGCAGCTTAGGGTTATCGGGACTACAAAACTACGAGCAGTACTTC
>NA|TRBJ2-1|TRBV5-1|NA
CASSLSTYNEQFF
TGCGCCAGCAGCTTGAGTACCTACAATGAGCAGTTCTTC
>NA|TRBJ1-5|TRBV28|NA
CASSLGNQPQHF
TGTGCCAGCAGTTTGGGGAATCAGCCCCAGCATTTT
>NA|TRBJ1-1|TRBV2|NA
CASSEWGVGAFF
TGTGCCAGCAGTGAATGGGGGGTCGGAGCTTTCTTT
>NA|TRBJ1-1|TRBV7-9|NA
CASSLQANTEAFF
TGTGCCAGCAGCTTACAAGCTAACACTGAAGCTTTCTTT
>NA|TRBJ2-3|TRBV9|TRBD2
CASSVDGRADTQYF
TGTGCCAGCAGCGTAGACGGGAGGGCAGATACGCAGTATTTT
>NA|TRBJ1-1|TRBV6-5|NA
CATGKTMNTEAFF
TGTGCCACAGGTAAAACAATGAACACTGAAGCTTTCTTT
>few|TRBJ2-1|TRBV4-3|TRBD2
CASSQSDPSTSGRGDYNEQFF
TGCGCCAGCAGCCAAAGTGACCCGTCGACTAGCGGGAGGGGAGACTACAATGAGCAGTTCTTC
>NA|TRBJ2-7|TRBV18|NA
CASSPRGTRYEQYF
TGTGCCAGCTCCCCAAGGGGAACCCGCTACGAGCAGTACTTC
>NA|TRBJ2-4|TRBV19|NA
CASSHRENIQYF
TGTGCCAGTAGTCACAGGGAAAACATTCAGTACTTC
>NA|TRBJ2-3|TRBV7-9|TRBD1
CASSYPGPGGADTQYF
TGTGCCAGCAGCTACCCCGGGCCAGGGGGCGCAGATACGCAGTATTTT
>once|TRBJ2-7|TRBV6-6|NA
CASSPKGSHEQYF
TGTGCCAGCAGCCCCAAGGGATCTCACGAGCAGTACTTC
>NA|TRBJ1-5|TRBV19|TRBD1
CASSPRGKFGNQPQHF
TGTGCCAGTAGTCCCAGGGGGAAGTTTGGCAATCAGCCCCAGCATTTT
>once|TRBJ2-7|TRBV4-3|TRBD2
CASSIGLARSYEQYF
TGCGCCAGCAGCATAGGACTAGCGCGATCCTACGAGCAGTACTTC
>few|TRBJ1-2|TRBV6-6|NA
CASSYPHDNYTF
TGTGCCAGCAGTTACCCCCACGACAACTACACCTTC
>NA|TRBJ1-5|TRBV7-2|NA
CASSPGLFSNQPQHF
TGTGCCAGCAGCCCGGGACTGTTTAGCAATCAGCCCCAGCATTTT
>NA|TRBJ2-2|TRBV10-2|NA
CASSGSTGTGELFF
TGCGCCAGCAGTGGTTCAACGGGGACCGGGGAGCTGTTTTTT
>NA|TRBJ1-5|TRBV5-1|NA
CASSPGPGLTDQPQHF
TGCGCCAGCAGCCCTGGCCCAGGGCTCACCGATCAGCCCCAGCATTTT